Given below is one TCR beta chain in context. As yet, its antigen is unknown. The germline CDR1 and CDR2 sequences are GTSNPN and SVGIG (reference sequence). This CDR3 is 16 amino acids long. Trimming left V 3 bases short and J 6 bases short, with 21 bases between. These data originate in a study of cytomegalovirus exposure and HLA in healthy donors. Study-level background: Inside one of the first data releases sat 75 million to 100 million unique TCRs taken from HLA-typed donors.

General observations from the study: DRB1 had the most TCR associations and HLA-C the fewest, a later analysis found, with rates varying by HLA locus. Productive rates of about 87% or about 30% were seen for most TCR beta V segments in an earlier analysis.

The PCR was carried out with 60 Vbeta primers and 13 Jbeta primers. Original handling: About 88 million unique TCR beta chains, 9.5 million to 11 million of them shared, were counted by a later analysis. Clones were read by immunoSEQ multiplex PCR, and TCRdb kept only the in-frame ones, dropping some. That table furnishes V, J and clone size, whereas the DNA furnished D and trimming. The data show 84,000 or so clones, with roughly three quarters seen just once and roughly 3.7% held by the top ten. The sequenced sample consisted of PBMCs. The chain couples TRBV30 to TRBJ2-1; D gene ambiguous. This TCR came from a man aged 25 to 40 in good health and CMV-seronegative. The CDR3 DNA sequence: TGTGCCTGGAGCACCATCCAGGCTTTTGGCCCCAATGAGCAGTTCTTC. Translation gives CAWSTIQAFGPNEQFF.